This T cell receptor beta chain was retrieved from a study of shared clonotypes between healthy human individuals. Overall study: Donor composition was two women and three men, aged 18 to 49.

This CDR3 contains 14 residues. This clone is a singleton in its sample. Here immunoSEQ multiplex PCR was the method, and the copy in TCRdb shows in-frame clones only, minus some. The sample has 1,400,000 or so clones, approximately 98.5% seen once. Material for sequencing was naive CD4+ T cells sorted from blood. Subset meaning: CD45RA+ positively selected. V and J are TRBV21-1 and TRBJ1-2; the D call of TRBD1 is as the table states it, not checked on the DNA. TRBV21-1 is a pseudogene locus. The source is a man younger than 45 in good health. This chain's CDR3 is CASRPRGGSYGYTF. In DNA, the CDR3 is TGTGCCAGCAGACCGAGAGGGGGTTCCTATGGCTACACCTTC.